This TCR beta chain was captured by sequencing in a study of T cells after yellow fever vaccination. Study results and limitations: Within FACS-sorted repertoires, abundant clonotypes contaminating from the bulk population could be present. Reappearance after the booster was observed for most primary-vaccination clones (roughly 97% CD4, around 90% CD8).

As regards this clonotype: Its antigen is still unknown.

TCRdb redid the calling of the 5' RACE reads with MiXCR, one entry per CDR3 protein. Of about 360,000 distinct CDR3 sequences listed, 6.2% were seen once; the top ten hold 15%. The V gene's germline CDR1 is SQVTM and CDR2 ANQGSEA. Trimming stripped 5 bases from V and 0 bases from J, with 10 bases between. The CDR3 consists of 13 residues. Sequencing was performed on PBMCs, taken 5 days after the yellow fever booster vaccination. The source of this sequence is a man aged 30-40 years who received the YFV17D yellow fever vaccine. The chain links TRBV29-1 to TRBJ1-1; tentatively, D is TRBD1 (5 bases). CDR3 bases: TGCAGCGTTTACGGGGGGATGAACACTGAAGCTTTCTTT. Translated: CSVYGGMNTEAFF.